This T cell receptor (beta chain) was sequenced in a study of T cells in Graves' hyperthyroidism and ophthalmopathy (dated by TCRdb to the late 2010s). Context from the whole study: Peripheral blood samples were taken at initial diagnosis, before any treatment was given. TCR V-J signatures able to tell the groups apart were searched for in a discovery cohort of 90 to 100 patients, of whom 40 to 45 had Graves' ophthalmopathy and 55 to 60 had stable Graves' hyperthyroidism. An independent validation cohort of under 20 hyperthyroidism patients and approximately 17 patients who later progressed to ophthalmopathy tested prospective prediction of ophthalmopathy. The 90 to 100 discovery patients were randomly divided into training and test sets at a 7:3 ratio. In addition, the study compared T-cell repertoires in thyroid tissue and in blood from several Graves' hyperthyroidism patients. After blood sampling, hyperthyroidism patients were treated with methimazole at a starting dose of 30 mg daily, and ophthalmopathy patients were treated with high-dose intravenous methylprednisolone. The paper reports TCR Vbeta CDR3 sequencing of some 140 peripheral blood samples: around 41 ophthalmopathy, 70 to 85 hyperthyroidism and around 17 progressor patients.

A distance of 13 bases separates the germline ends of V and J, which lose 8 bases and 2 bases respectively. The germline V gene specifies MDHEN as CDR1 and SYDVKM as CDR2. Including cysteine and phenylalanine, the CDR3 has 14 amino acids. Only the CDR3 DNA is retained, 42 bases long and in frame from the first base. The TCR beta CDR3 regions were amplified from RNA transcripts. The TCR CDR3 was subjected to a first round of RT-PCR using the HTBI primer set and the Qiagen OneStep RT-PCR kit. A second multiplex PCR round built the libraries, followed by size selection and purification. Sequencing of the libraries was done on an Illumina HiSeq2000 using paired-end 100 bp reads. Concerning the study's data processing: Raw data were processed with SOAPnuke, discarding reads with adapters, uncalled bases, mean Phred below 15, or no exact constant-primer or identifier match. COPE v1.2.5 was used to merge the high-quality paired reads, and each unique nucleotide sequence was defined as a clonotype. MiTCR v1.1 was used to align the clonotypes against IMGT TRBV, TRBD and TRBJ reference segments. The analysis included only V-J combinations with a frequency above 0.0001, which together covered more than 98% of the repertoires. The TCS score was defined as the ratio of F50 (clonal expansion) to E x V (chaos), calculated using BLOSUM62-based TCRdist between CDR3 peptides within each V-J. Welch's t-statistics and random forest reduced just over 500 V-J features to roughly 13, which were used in a naive Bayes classifier (R e1071). TCRdb trimmed the raw reads at Q25, called clones with MiXCR and kept productive beta chains. Each entry merges the rows of one CDR3 protein and shows their most common DNA and genes. In this record, the V and J calls reflect TCRdb's handling and not the investigators' own analysis. The sample contains more than 500,000 distinct CDR3 sequences, 15% to 20% of them found a single time. Of the sample, around 28% falls within the top ten clones.

Many counts were recorded for this clonotype. The clone's antigen remains unknown. Per-base qualities were not stored, and no clone one base away is much larger. Ophthalmopathy patients had moderately to severely active disease, Clinical Activity Score of at least 3, NOSPECS grade of at least 4, and duration under 3 months. The study excluded patients with uncontrolled infections, other autoimmune diseases, pregnancy or lactation. Diagnoses relied on clinical symptoms, serum thyroxine and TRAb, thyroid ultrasound and orbital computed tomography. PBMCs were separated from approximately 9.9 ml of fresh peripheral blood using Ficoll-Paque density gradient centrifugation. Total RNA was extracted with Trizol reagent, and quality was checked on an Agilent 2100 Bioanalyzer. Results and caveats for the whole study, not just this receptor: Sample size was not statistically predetermined, and investigators were not blinded to group allocation. In validation, progression to ophthalmopathy was predicted by the model with 70.59% sensitivity and 72% to 85% specificity, a median of approximately 6.5 months before onset. Ophthalmopathy was separated from stable hyperthyroidism by a 13 V-J signature model, with approximately 86% sensitivity and roughly 84% specificity obtained in cross-validation and 80%/75% obtained in testing. Most expanded thyroid clonotypes (frequency above 0.001) were also detected in blood, a finding suggesting that blood repertoires may reflect thyroid immune responses.

This receptor was identified in a woman younger than 45 with Graves' ophthalmopathy. Sequencing used blood. Here the chain combines TRBV28 and TRBJ1-5; the D gene identity is not certain. The DNA sequence follows: TGTGCCAGCTTGTACGACCGAGGCAATCAGCCCCAGCATTTT. The resulting protein is CASLYDRGNQPQHF. The full variable domain, with segments outside the CDR3 supplied by the reference TRBV28 and TRBJ1-5 proteins, appears as DVKVTQSSRYLVKRTGEKVFLECVQDMDHENMFWYRQDPGLGLRLIYFSYDVKMKEKGDIPEGYSVSREKKERFSLILESASTNQTSMYLCASLYDRGNQPQHFGDGTRLSIL.